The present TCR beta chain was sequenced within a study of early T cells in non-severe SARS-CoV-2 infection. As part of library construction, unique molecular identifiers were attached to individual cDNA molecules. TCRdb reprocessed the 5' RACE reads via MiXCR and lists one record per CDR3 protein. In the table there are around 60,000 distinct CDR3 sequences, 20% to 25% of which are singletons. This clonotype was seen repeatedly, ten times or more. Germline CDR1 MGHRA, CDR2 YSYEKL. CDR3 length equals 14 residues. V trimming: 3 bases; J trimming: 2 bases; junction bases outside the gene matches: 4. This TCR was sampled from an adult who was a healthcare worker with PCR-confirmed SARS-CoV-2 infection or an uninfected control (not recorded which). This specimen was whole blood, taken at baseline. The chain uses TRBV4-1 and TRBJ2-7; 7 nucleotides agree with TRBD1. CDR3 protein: CASSQGTVTYEQYF. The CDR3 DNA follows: TGCGCCAGCAGCCAGGGGACAGTCACCTACGAGCAGTACTTC.